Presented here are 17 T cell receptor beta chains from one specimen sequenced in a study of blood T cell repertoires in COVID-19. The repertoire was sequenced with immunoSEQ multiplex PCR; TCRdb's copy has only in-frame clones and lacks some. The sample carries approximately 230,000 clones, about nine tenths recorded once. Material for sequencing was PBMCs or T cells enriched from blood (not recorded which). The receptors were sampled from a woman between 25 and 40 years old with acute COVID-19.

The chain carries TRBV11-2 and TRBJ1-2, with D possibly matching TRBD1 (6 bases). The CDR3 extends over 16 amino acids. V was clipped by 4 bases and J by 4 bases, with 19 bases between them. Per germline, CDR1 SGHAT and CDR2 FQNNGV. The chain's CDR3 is CASSSPRAGAFYGYTF. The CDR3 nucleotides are TGTGCCAGCAGCTCCCCTAGGGCGGGGGCCTTCTATGGCTACACCTTC.

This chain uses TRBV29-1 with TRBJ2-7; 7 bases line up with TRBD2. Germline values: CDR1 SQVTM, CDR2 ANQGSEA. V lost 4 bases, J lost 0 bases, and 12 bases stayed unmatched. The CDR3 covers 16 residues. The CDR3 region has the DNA TGCAGCGTTGGGGGTAGCTCTAGCGGAAGCTCCTACGAGCAGTACTTC. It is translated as CSVGGSSSGSSYEQYF.

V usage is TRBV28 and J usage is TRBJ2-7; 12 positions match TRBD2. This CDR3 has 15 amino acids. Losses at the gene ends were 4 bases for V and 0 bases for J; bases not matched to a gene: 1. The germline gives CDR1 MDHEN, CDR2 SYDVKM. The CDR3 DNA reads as TGTGCCAGCAGTTCTAGCGGGAGGGCCTCCTACGAGCAGTACTTC. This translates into CASSSSGRASYEQYF.

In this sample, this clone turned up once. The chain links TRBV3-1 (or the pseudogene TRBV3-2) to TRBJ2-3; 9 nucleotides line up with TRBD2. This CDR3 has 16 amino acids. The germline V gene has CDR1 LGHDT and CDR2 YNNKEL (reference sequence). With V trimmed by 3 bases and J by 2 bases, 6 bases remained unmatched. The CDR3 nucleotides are TGTGCCAGCAGCCAGGGTAGCGGGGGCCACACAGATACGCAGTATTTT. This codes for CASSQGSGGHTDTQYF.

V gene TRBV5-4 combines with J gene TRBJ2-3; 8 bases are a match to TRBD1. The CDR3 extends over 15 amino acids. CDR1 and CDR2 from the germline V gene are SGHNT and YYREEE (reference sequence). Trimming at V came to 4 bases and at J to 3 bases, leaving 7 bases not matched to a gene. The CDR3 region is CASSPGGGWTDTQYF. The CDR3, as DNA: TGTGCCAGCAGCCCAGGGGGCGGATGGACAGATACGCAGTATTTT.

Here the CDR3 DNA reads TGTGCCAGCAGTTTAGGGCAGACCTATGGCTACACCTTC. This gives the protein CASSLGQTYGYTF. The chain recombines TRBV28 with TRBJ1-2; D remains unclear. This CDR3 contains 13 residues. Germline CDR1 MDHEN, CDR2 SYDVKM. The V end lost 2 bases, the J end lost 4 bases, and 8 bases lay between the germline ends.

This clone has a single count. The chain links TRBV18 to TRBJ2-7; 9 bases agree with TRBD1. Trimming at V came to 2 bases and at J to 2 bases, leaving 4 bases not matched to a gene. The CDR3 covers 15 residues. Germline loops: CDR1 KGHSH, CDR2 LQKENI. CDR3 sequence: CASSPGQGSTYEQYF. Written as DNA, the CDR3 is TGTGCCAGCTCACCAGGACAGGGGTCAACCTACGAGCAGTACTTC.

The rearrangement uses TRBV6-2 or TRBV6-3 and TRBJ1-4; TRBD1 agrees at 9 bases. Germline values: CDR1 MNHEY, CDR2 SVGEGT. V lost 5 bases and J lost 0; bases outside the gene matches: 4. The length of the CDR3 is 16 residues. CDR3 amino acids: CASSLRDRATNEKLFF. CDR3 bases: TGTGCCAGCAGTCTTCGGGACAGGGCAACTAATGAAAAACTGTTTTTT.

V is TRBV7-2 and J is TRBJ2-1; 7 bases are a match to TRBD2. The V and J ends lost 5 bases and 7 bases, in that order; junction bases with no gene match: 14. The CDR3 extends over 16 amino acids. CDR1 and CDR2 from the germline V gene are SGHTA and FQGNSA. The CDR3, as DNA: TGTGCCAGCAGCCCCACTCGGGAGGCCCGTAGGAATGAGCAGTTCTTC. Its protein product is CASSPTREARRNEQFF.

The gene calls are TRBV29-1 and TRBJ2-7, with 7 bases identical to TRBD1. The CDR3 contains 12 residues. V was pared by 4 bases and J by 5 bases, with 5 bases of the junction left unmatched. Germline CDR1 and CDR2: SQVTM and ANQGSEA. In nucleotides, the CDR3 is TGCAGCGTTGGTAGACAGGGTGACGAGCAGTACTTC. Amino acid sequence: CSVGRQGDEQYF.

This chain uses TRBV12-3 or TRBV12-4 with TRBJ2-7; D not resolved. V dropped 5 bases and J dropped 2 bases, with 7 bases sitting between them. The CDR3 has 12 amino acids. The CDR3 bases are TGTGCCAGCAGTCGGTACCCCTACGAGCAGTACTTC. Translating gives CASSRYPYEQYF.

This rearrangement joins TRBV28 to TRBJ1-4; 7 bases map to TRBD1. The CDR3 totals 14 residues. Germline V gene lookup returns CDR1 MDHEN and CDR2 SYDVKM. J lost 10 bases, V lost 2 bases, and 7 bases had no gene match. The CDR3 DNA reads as TGTGCCAGCAGTTTAACGACAGGGTTCGGAAAACTGTTTTTT. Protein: CASSLTTGFGKLFF.

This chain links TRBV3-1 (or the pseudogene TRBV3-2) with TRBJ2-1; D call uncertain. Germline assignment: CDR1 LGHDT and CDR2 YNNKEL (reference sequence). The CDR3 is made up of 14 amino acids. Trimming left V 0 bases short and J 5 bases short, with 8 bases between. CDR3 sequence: CASSQEDKNNEQFF. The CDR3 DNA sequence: TGTGCCAGCAGCCAAGAAGACAAGAACAATGAGCAGTTCTTC.

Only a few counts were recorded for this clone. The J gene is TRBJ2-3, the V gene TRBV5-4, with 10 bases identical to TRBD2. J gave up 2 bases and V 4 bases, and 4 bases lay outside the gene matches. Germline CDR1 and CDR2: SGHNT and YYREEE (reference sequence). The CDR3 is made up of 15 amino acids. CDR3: CASSITSGTTDTQYF. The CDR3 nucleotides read TGTGCCAGCAGCATAACTAGCGGGACCACAGATACGCAGTATTTT.

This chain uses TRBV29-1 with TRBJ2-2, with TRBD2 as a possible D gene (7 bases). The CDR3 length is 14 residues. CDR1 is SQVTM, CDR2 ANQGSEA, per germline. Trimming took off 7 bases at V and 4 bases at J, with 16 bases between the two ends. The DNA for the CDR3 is TGCAGCGCCCTGGGAGGGGGAGGCACCGGGGAGCTGTTTTTT. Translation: CSALGGGGTGELFF.

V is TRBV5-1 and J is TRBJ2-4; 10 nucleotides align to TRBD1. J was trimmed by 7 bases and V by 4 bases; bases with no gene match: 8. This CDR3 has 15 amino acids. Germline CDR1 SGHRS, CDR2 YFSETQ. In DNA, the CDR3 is TGCGCCAGCAGCCACTCGGGACAGGGGCCGAACATTCAGTACTTC. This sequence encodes CASSHSGQGPNIQYF.

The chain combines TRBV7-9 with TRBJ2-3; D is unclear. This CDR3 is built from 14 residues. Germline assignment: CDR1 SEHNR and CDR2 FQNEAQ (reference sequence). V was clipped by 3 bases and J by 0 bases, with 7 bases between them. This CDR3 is CASSFSTSTDTQYF. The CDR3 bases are TGTGCCAGCAGCTTTTCTACTAGCACAGATACGCAGTATTTT.